This is a list of T cell receptor beta chains from one sample in a study of Ad26.COV2.S vaccination and SARS-CoV-2 variants. Repertoires were generated with immunoSEQ multiplex PCR, while TCRdb's copy carries only in-frame clones and drops some. The sample comprises about 440,000 clones, about 90% of which are singletons, and around 4.2% rests with the top ten. This material consisted of peripheral blood, taken in a trial of Ad26.COV2.S vaccine versus placebo. Receptor source: a person between 18 and 60 years old who received the Ad26.COV2.S COVID-19 vaccine or a placebo. The CDR3 runs from the conserved cysteine through the conserved F or W. The D gene is left open where the match is weak. Size is stated for part of the rows, as once, few or many counts, or as a class when the clone is expanded.

NA | TRBJ2-1 | TRBV7-9 | TRBD2 | TGTGCCAGCAGCTTATATAACAGCGGGAGCGGAAATGAGCAGTTCTTC | CASSLYNSGSGNEQFF
once | TRBJ1-2 | TRBV5-1 | NA | TGCGCCAGCAGCTTGTATCGGCTCGGCTACACCTTC | CASSLYRLGYTF
NA | TRBJ2-3 | TRBV27 | NA | TGTGCCAGCAGAGACAAAGCGCGTCGGCCAGATACGCAGTATTTT | CASRDKARRPDTQYF
NA | TRBJ2-3 | TRBV27 | NA | TGTGCCAGCAGCCGCTACCAGGATCGCACAGATACGCAGTATTTT | CASSRYQDRTDTQYF
NA | TRBJ1-2 | TRBV19 | TRBD1 | TGTGCCAGTAGTATAGAACTGGGACAGGGGGTGAGGAATGGCTACACCTTC | CASSIELGQGVRNGYTF
NA | TRBJ2-2 | TRBV27 | TRBD2 | TGTGCCAGCAGTCCAAAGGGAACAGGACTAGCGGGACCCACCGGGGAGCTGTTTTTT | CASSPKGTGLAGPTGELFF
NA | TRBJ1-1 | TRBV28 | NA | TGTGCCAGCAACGTGGAGAACACTGAAGCTTTCTTT | CASNVENTEAFF
NA | TRBJ2-1 | TRBV4-2 | NA | TGTGCCAGCAGCCAAGAACTGAGGTTCAGCTCCTACAATGAGCAGTTCTTC | CASSQELRFSSYNEQFF
NA | TRBJ2-1 | TRBV6-4 | TRBD2 | TGTGCCAGCAGTGACGTTAGCGGGGGGGCTGAGCAGTTCTTC | CASSDVSGGAEQFF
NA | TRBJ1-2 | TRBV9 | TRBD1 | TGTGCCAGCAGCCCCTGGACAGGGGAGTTCTATGGCTACACCTTC | CASSPWTGEFYGYTF
few | TRBJ1-2 | TRBV28 | NA | TGTGCCAGCAGCGTTAGGACAGCCCAATCTAACTATGGCTACACCTTC | CASSVRTAQSNYGYTF
NA | TRBJ2-6 | TRBV27 | NA | TGTGCCAGCAGTCCCGGACAGCCAAGCTCTGGGGCCAACGTCCTGACTTTC | CASSPGQPSSGANVLTF
NA | TRBJ2-2 | TRBV19 | NA | TGTGCCAGTAGTATGGCCGGACAGGGAGGGTTCCAGCACGGGGAGCTGTTTTTT | CASSMAGQGGFQHGELFF
NA | TRBJ2-1 | TRBV9 | NA | TGTGCCAGCAGCCCTGTCATGGTGAAGGGGGTTGATGAGCAGTTCTTC | CASSPVMVKGVDEQFF
once | TRBJ2-5 | TRBV5-8 | NA | TGTGCCAGCAGCTTCCACCCCCCGACAGAACAAGAGACCCAGTACTTC | CASSFHPPTEQETQYF
NA | TRBJ2-5 | TRBV5-4 | TRBD2 | TGTGCCAGCAGCTCCCTTAGCGGGAGGGCCGATGAGACCCAGTACTTC | CASSSLSGRADETQYF